The source of this TCR beta chain is a study of blood T cell repertoires in COVID-19. Looking at the study overall: Material from acute and convalescent COVID-19 was sourced from the United States, Italy and Spain. The cDNA or gDNA used as material had been derived from T cells, B-cell-depleted T cells, or PBMCs.

In the study's own analysis: Reference gene primer amplification gave estimated nucleated cell counts. Profiling relied on immunoSEQ multiplex PCR, and the TCRdb table lists in-frame clones only, not all of them. V and J calls and clone size follow that table, whereas D and trimming were derived from the DNA. This table has 200,000 or so clones, roughly 86% appearing once. Unmatched junction bases numbered 15, after V lost 5 bases and J lost 2 bases. Germline loops: CDR1 SGHVS, CDR2 FNYEAQ. The length of the CDR3 is 18 residues. The sequence was collected from a woman between 70 and 85 years old with active or convalescent COVID-19. Sequencing was carried out using peripheral blood. The rearrangement joins TRBV7-6 to TRBJ2-7; 10 bases fit TRBD1. CDR3 nucleotides: TGTGCCAGCAGCCCACGACCTGACCGGACAGGGGGGGCCTACGAGCAGTACTTC. This encodes CASSPRPDRTGGAYEQYF.